These 28 T cell receptor beta chains share one sample of origin, sequenced in a study of T cells in localized non-small cell lung cancer. This table comes from immunoSEQ multiplex PCR, and its TCRdb copy is limited to in-frame clones, with some not included. The sample has some 130,000 clones; roughly nine tenths are singletons. The sequencing here drew on peripheral blood, taken before any cancer treatment. These receptors originate from a female donor at least 60 years old with stage I lung adenocarcinoma.

This clone came up once. The chain links TRBV18 to TRBJ1-1; no clear D. The CDR3 sequence is 14 residues long. Trimming removed 5 bases at V and 2 bases at J, with 12 bases between. CDR1 is KGHSH, CDR2 LQKENI, per germline. The CDR3 DNA follows: TGTGCCAGCTCAAAGACGGCGCTTAACACTGAAGCTTTCTTT. Its translation is CASSKTALNTEAFF. The full variable domain, rest sourced from reference TRBV18 and TRBJ1-1, is NAGVMQNPRHLVRRRGQEARLRCSPMKGHSHVYWYRQLPEEGLKFMVYLQKENIIDESGMPKERFSAEFPKEGPSILRIQQVVRGDSAAYFCASSKTALNTEAFFGQGTRLTVV.

V and J are TRBV5-1 and TRBJ2-1; D possibly uses TRBD1 or TRBD2 (5 bases each). Germline V CDR1 and CDR2: SGHRS, YFSETQ. The V and J ends lost 4 bases and 3 bases respectively, with 14 bases between them. The CDR3 runs 15 residues. CDR3 region: CASSNGTQNYNEQFF. The CDR3 DNA reads TGCGCCAGCAGCAACGGGACCCAAAACTACAATGAGCAGTTCTTC.

This clone turned up a few times. The genes are TRBV28 and TRBJ1-1; no definite D call. V was trimmed by 7 bases and J by 3 bases, leaving 9 bases between them. This CDR3 is built from 12 residues. Per the germline V gene, CDR1 is MDHEN and CDR2 is SYDVKM. The CDR3 region has the DNA TGTGCCAGCAAAGAACGGTACACTGAAGCTTTCTTT. This codes for CASKERYTEAFF.

CDR3 residues: CASSFGSGADEQYF. Here the CDR3 DNA reads TGTGCCAGCAGCTTTGGTTCCGGGGCCGACGAGCAGTACTTC. V gene TRBV7-2 combines with J gene TRBJ2-7; D is perhaps TRBD1 or TRBD2 (5 bases each). Germline CDR1 reads SGHTA; CDR2 reads FQGNSA. V gave up 3 bases and J gave up 5 bases, with 14 bases separating them. The length of the CDR3 is 14 residues.

The chain carries TRBV19 and TRBJ2-1; weak D call: TRBD1 (6 bases). From germline, CDR1 is LNHDA and CDR2 SQIVND (reference sequence). The CDR3 is made up of 13 amino acids. Trimming removed 1 base from V and 9 bases from J, with 10 bases in between. The CDR3 protein is CASSIGQVGEQFF. DNA of the CDR3: TGTGCCAGTAGTATAGGACAGGTCGGTGAGCAGTTCTTC.

CDR3 in DNA: TGTGCCAGCAGTTTAACTGGTCCCGGGGAGCTGTTTTTT. It codes for CASSLTGPGELFF. The rearrangement uses TRBV27 and TRBJ2-2; the D is unclear. CDR1 is MNHEY, CDR2 SMNVEV, per germline (reference sequence). Between the trimmed V and J ends, which lost 2 bases and 6 bases, there was a span of 7 bases. The length of the CDR3 is 13 residues.

The CDR3 spells CASSPTSLGSDFLMNYEQYF. The CDR3, as DNA: TGTGCCAGCAGTCCTACCTCCCTCGGCTCGGACTTTCTGATGAACTACGAGCAGTACTTC. The chain combines TRBV27 with TRBJ2-7; the D gene is possibly TRBD2 (5 bases). Per germline, CDR1 MNHEY and CDR2 SMNVEV (reference sequence). The CDR3 totals 20 residues. The V gene lost 5 bases and the J gene lost 3 bases, with 32 bases spanning the gap.

CDR3 residues: CASSWEGAGGYTF. CDR3 DNA: TGTGCCAGCAGTTGGGAGGGGGCTGGTGGCTACACCTTC. This rearrangement joins TRBV7-9 to TRBJ1-2, with 7 bases aligning to TRBD1. V shed 6 bases, J shed 7 bases, and the junction held 8 bases outside the gene matches. This CDR3 spans 13 amino acids. Germline CDR1 SEHNR, CDR2 FQNEAQ (reference sequence).

The rearrangement links TRBV27 to TRBJ2-7, with 11 bases identical to TRBD1. The ends lost 5 bases at V and 0 bases at J; junction bases unmatched: 12. Germline CDR1 MNHEY, CDR2 SMNVEV (reference sequence). The CDR3 runs 18 residues. CDR3: CASSRTGGNSGNSYEQYF. The CDR3 DNA reads TGTGCCAGCAGTCGGACAGGGGGCAACAGCGGGAACTCCTACGAGCAGTACTTC.

J is TRBJ2-3 and V is TRBV5-5; TRBD1 matches 9 bases. The CDR3 spans 15 residues. Germline CDR1 is SGHKS and CDR2 is YYEKEE (reference sequence). Trimming removed 4 bases from V and 3 bases from J; junction bases left unmatched: 6. CDR3: CASSHRGRWTDTQYF. The CDR3 DNA follows: TGTGCCAGCAGCCACAGGGGGCGTTGGACAGATACGCAGTATTTT.

The CDR3 DNA sequence: TGTGCCAGCTCCTATGATCCGGCCTACGAGCAGTACTTC. Encoded protein: CASSYDPAYEQYF. The chain recombines TRBV6-1 with TRBJ2-7, with D unclear. V was cut by 8 bases and J by 2 bases, with 13 bases left in between. In germline, CDR1 is MNHNS, CDR2 SASEGT. The CDR3 totals 13 residues.

This clone was recorded only once. This chain joins TRBV9 and TRBJ2-3; D possibly corresponds to TRBD2 (5 bases). This CDR3 has 11 amino acids. The germline gives CDR1 SGDLS, CDR2 YYNGEE. The V end was cut by 4 bases, the J end by 11 bases, with 11 bases between. CDR3 sequence: CASSPQSGQYF. CDR3 nucleotides: TGTGCCAGCAGCCCCCAGAGCGGGCAGTATTTT.

V usage is TRBV5-1 and J usage is TRBJ2-7, with D possibly being TRBD1 or TRBD2 (5 bases each). This CDR3 spans 15 amino acids. Germline V gene sequence: CDR1 SGHRS, CDR2 YFSETQ. Between the trimmed V and J ends, which lost 4 bases and 6 bases, there was a span of 20 bases. The CDR3 DNA sequence: TGCGCCAGCAGCCGAGCGGTCCGGGCTGGGGGCGAGCAGTACTTC. It specifies CASSRAVRAGGEQYF.

This clone has just one count. A read error may account for a junction end that differs from germline. This chain's CDR3 is CASRVPGSNTGELFF. CDR3 nucleotide sequence: TGTGCGAGCAGGGTCCCGGGATCGAACACCGGGGAGCTGTTTTTT. The chain joins TRBV6-5 to TRBJ2-2; the D gene could be TRBD1 or TRBD2 (5 bases each). The CDR3 extends over 15 amino acids. The germline V gene has CDR1 MNHEY and CDR2 SVGAGI.

The chain has TRBV6-1 and TRBJ1-2; TRBD1 agrees at 9 bases. The CDR3 sequence is 15 residues long. V was pared by 1 base and J by 7 bases, with 7 bases of the junction left unmatched. CDR1 and CDR2 (germline): MNHNS, SASEGT. The CDR3 is CASSEGGQGSRGYTF. Written as DNA, the CDR3 is TGTGCCAGCAGTGAAGGGGGACAGGGAAGTCGTGGCTACACCTTC.

The gene calls are TRBV7-2 and TRBJ2-5, with 11 bases identical to TRBD2. The V and J ends lost 2 bases and 2 bases, in that order; junction bases with no gene match: 7. There are 17 residues in the CDR3. CDR1 and CDR2 (germline): SGHTA, FQGNSA. Written as DNA, the CDR3 is TGTGCCAGCAGCTTATACAGACTAGCGGGATGGCAAGAGACCCAGTACTTC. Protein product: CASSLYRLAGWQETQYF. Using reference TRBV7-2 and TRBJ2-5 for the parts outside the CDR3, the full variable domain is GAGVSQSPSNKVTEKGKDVELRCDPISGHTALYWYRQSLGQGLEFLIYFQGNSAPDKSGLPSDRFSAERTGGSVSTLTIQRTQQEDSAVYLCASSLYRLAGWQETQYFGPGTRLLVL.

The chain joins TRBV9 to TRBJ2-3, with 7 positions matching TRBD1. V gave up 4 bases and J gave up 6 bases; unmatched junction bases: 5. This CDR3 has 13 residues. The germline V gene has CDR1 SGDLS and CDR2 YYNGEE. Written as DNA, the CDR3 is TGTGCCAGCAGCCACGGGACAGCCGATACGCAGTATTTT. It yields the protein CASSHGTADTQYF.

The CDR3 protein is CASSLTGGPLEAFF. CDR3 bases: TGTGCCAGCAGTCTGACAGGGGGCCCCCTTGAAGCTTTCTTT. The chain carries TRBV6-5 and TRBJ1-1, with 10 bases lining up with TRBD1. The trim removed 5 bases at V and 7 bases at J, leaving 7 bases unmatched. The CDR3 extends over 14 amino acids. Germline V gene lookup returns CDR1 MNHEY and CDR2 SVGAGI.

The chain combines TRBV4-2 with TRBJ2-7, with TRBD2 matching over 9 bases. The CDR3 loop spans 15 amino acids. The germline V gene has CDR1 LGHNA and CDR2 YNFKEQ. The V gene end was trimmed by 1 base and the J gene end by 7 bases; junction bases not matched to a gene: 8. The CDR3 reads CASSQGSSGSVEQYF. CDR3 bases: TGTGCCAGCAGCCAAGGAAGTAGCGGGAGTGTTGAGCAGTACTTC.

The rearrangement uses TRBV28 and TRBJ1-4; D may be TRBD1 (6 bases). Trimming stripped 5 bases from V and 8 bases from J, with 15 bases between. The CDR3 consists of 14 residues. CDR1 and CDR2 (germline): MDHEN, SYDVKM. The CDR3 here is CASSVQGIREKLFF. The DNA for the CDR3 is TGTGCCAGCAGTGTCCAGGGGATACGAGAAAAACTGTTTTTT.

The CDR3 coding sequence is TGTGCCAGCAGCGTGGGAGGTGCTAGCACAGATACGCAGTATTTT. Amino acid sequence: CASSVGGASTDTQYF. The V call is TRBV9, the J call TRBJ2-3; D possibly corresponds to TRBD2 (6 bases). Germline-derived CDR1 and CDR2 are SGDLS and YYNGEE. V was cut by 2 bases and J by 0 bases, with 10 bases left in between. The length of the CDR3 is 15 residues.

The chain recombines TRBV28 with TRBJ2-2, with 7 positions matching TRBD1. The CDR3 is made up of 15 amino acids. The germline CDR1 and CDR2 sequences are MDHEN and SYDVKM. V trimming: 6 bases; J trimming: 1 base; junction bases outside the gene matches: 5. CDR3 amino acids: CASRRTGQNTGELFF. CDR3 nucleotides: TGTGCCAGCAGGAGGACAGGCCAGAACACCGGGGAGCTGTTTTTT.

The chain recombines TRBV5-5 with TRBJ2-7; D possibly corresponds to TRBD1 (6 bases). Germline values: CDR1 SGHKS, CDR2 YYEKEE (reference sequence). This CDR3 spans 13 amino acids. V was shortened by 2 bases and J by 4 bases, with 10 bases between the two germline ends. CDR3 protein: CASSFNRAYEQYF. The CDR3 DNA sequence: TGTGCCAGCAGCTTCAACAGGGCTTACGAGCAGTACTTC.

This clone showed up just once. The chain recombines TRBV5-5 with TRBJ2-7; maybe TRBD2 (5 bases). CDR1 and CDR2 from the germline V gene are SGHKS and YYEKEE (reference sequence). This CDR3 has 15 amino acids. V dropped 0 bases and J dropped 3 bases, with 13 bases sitting between them. This CDR3 reads CASSLGLITLYEQYF. CDR3 in DNA: TGTGCCAGCAGCTTGGGACTAATCACGCTCTACGAGCAGTACTTC.

The CDR3: CGIAADNSYNEQFF. DNA of the CDR3: TGTGGAATTGCGGCGGACAACTCCTACAATGAGCAGTTCTTC. This sequence joins TRBV6-1 and TRBJ2-1; TRBD1 is a possible D gene (5 bases). Germline-derived CDR1 and CDR2 are MNHNS and SASEGT. This CDR3 has 14 residues.

This clone was observed once. The V gene is TRBV14, the J gene TRBJ1-1; 9 nucleotides match TRBD1. There are 13 residues in the CDR3. The germline V gene encodes CDR1 SGHDN and CDR2 FVKESK. The V gene end was trimmed by 6 bases and the J gene end by 4 bases; junction bases not matched to a gene: 3. Here the CDR3 DNA reads TGTGCCAGCAGTCGACAGGGGGTCACTGAAGCTTTCTTT. Translation: CASSRQGVTEAFF.

This chain connects TRBV5-1 to TRBJ2-3; TRBD2 agrees at 11 bases. CDR3 length: 14 residues. Per the germline V gene, CDR1 is SGHRS and CDR2 is YFSETQ. The V gene end was trimmed by 5 bases and the J gene end by 5 bases; junction bases not matched to a gene: 4. In nucleotides, the CDR3 is TGCGCCAGCAGACTAGCGGGAGCGGGAGATACGCAGTATTTT. This codes for CASRLAGAGDTQYF.

The chain uses TRBV20-1 and TRBJ2-5; a weak D match, TRBD2 (5 bases). Germline CDR1 reads DFQATT; CDR2 reads SNEGSKA (reference sequence). The length of the CDR3 is 11 residues. Deletions cut 6 bases from V and 5 bases from J, with 10 bases between. CDR3 coding DNA: TGCAGTGCGGAGGCCGGGGAGACCCAGTACTTC. Its translation: CSAEAGETQYF.